Listed here is a single T cell receptor beta chain. Per germline, CDR1 SQVTM and CDR2 ANQGSEA. Trimming removed 3 bases from V and 1 base from J, with 9 bases in between. The CDR3 is made up of 13 amino acids. The sample belongs to a study of cytomegalovirus exposure and HLA in healthy donors. With 60 Vbeta and 13 Jbeta primers, the PCR was carried out. The repertoire was sequenced with immunoSEQ multiplex PCR; TCRdb's copy has only in-frame clones and lacks some. Of 100,000 to 140,000 clones in the sample, about three quarters were seen once. Sequencing used PBMCs. The chain couples TRBV29-1 to TRBJ1-1; D may be TRBD1 (6 bases). The receptor's source is a man aged 30 to 39 in good health and CMV-seronegative. DNA of the CDR3: TGCAGCGTTGACGCGACAGGGAACACTGAAGCTTTCTTT. As protein: CSVDATGNTEAFF.